The 30 T cell receptor beta chains listed next were all sequenced from one sample in a study of shared clonotypes between healthy human individuals. Here immunoSEQ multiplex PCR was the method, and the copy in TCRdb shows in-frame clones only, minus some. This table has roughly 2.2 million clones, 85% to 95% appearing once. Sequenced input: naive CD4+ T cells from PBMCs. Regarding subset: CD45RA+ positively selected. These receptors were taken from a man younger than 35 in good health. Some clones in this sample may be carry-over from other donors' samples.

Of note for this clone: The junction departs from the called germline gene at one end, perhaps through a read error. The V gene is TRBV9, the J gene TRBJ1-1; no clear D. Germline loops: CDR1 SGDLS, CDR2 YYNGEE. The CDR3 covers 12 residues. The CDR3 reads CASSARQGGFQF. CDR3 DNA: TGTGCCAGCAGCGCCCGTCAAGGTGGGTTTCAATTT.

CDR3 DNA: TGTGCCAGCACCCTAGCGGGAGGATACACCGGGGAGCTGTTTTTT. Translation gives CASTLAGGYTGELFF. V and J are TRBV7-8 and TRBJ2-2; 11 bases fit TRBD2. With 7 bases clipped from V and 3 bases from J, the junction kept 4 bases outside the gene matches. Per the germline V gene, CDR1 is SGHVS and CDR2 is FQNEAQ. The CDR3 sequence is 15 residues long. The variable domain in full, completed from reference TRBV7-8 and TRBJ2-2, reads GAGVSQSPRYKVAKRGQDVALRCDPISGHVSLFWYQQALGQGPEFLTYFQNEAQLDKSGLPSDRFFAERPEGSVSTLKIQRTQQEDSAVYLCASTLAGGYTGELFFGEGSRLTVL.

Points on this clone: Other nucleotide sequences from this sample produce the same CDR3. J is TRBJ1-4 and V is TRBV5-1; 8 bases align to TRBD1. Germline trimming cut 4 bases from V and 5 bases from J; bases unmatched to any gene: 7. Per germline, CDR1 SGHRS and CDR2 YFSETQ. This CDR3 has 15 amino acids. The CDR3: CASSTSGGGNEKLFF. DNA for the CDR3: TGCGCCAGCAGCACGTCAGGGGGCGGGAATGAAAAACTGTTTTTT.

CDR3: CSASDDTQYF. CDR3 DNA: TGCAGTGCTAGTGATGATACGCAGTATTTT. The rearrangement uses TRBV20-1 and TRBJ2-3; D unresolved. Germline assignment: CDR1 DFQATT and CDR2 SNEGSKA (reference sequence). The CDR3 is 10 residues long. Trimming cost V 3 bases and J 6 bases, with 4 bases left between them.

CDR3 nucleotide sequence: TGTGCCAGCAGCTTGAAGGGAGGGGAGCAGTACTTC. It specifies CASSLKGGEQYF. The chain uses TRBV5-6 and TRBJ2-7; 7 nucleotides line up with TRBD2. V shed 1 base and J 7 bases; nucleotides not matched to a gene: 2. From germline, CDR1 is SGHDT and CDR2 YYEEEE. The CDR3 extends over 12 amino acids.

This clone was recorded a few times. DNA for the CDR3: TGTGCCTGGAGTGTATTGGGAGGGGGAAAACTGTTTTTT. Its translation is CAWSVLGGGKLFF. This sequence joins TRBV30 and TRBJ1-4, with TRBD1 as a possible D gene (6 bases). Trimming left V 0 bases short and J 10 bases short, with 12 bases between. The germline V gene encodes CDR1 GTSNPN and CDR2 SVGIG (reference sequence). The CDR3 sequence is 13 residues long. The entire variable domain, with the rest obtained from reference TRBV30 and TRBJ1-4, is as follows: SQTIHQWPATLVQPVGSPLSLECTVEGTSNPNLYWYRQAAGRGLQLLFYSVGIGQISSEVPQNLSASRPQDRQFILSSKKLLLSDSGFYLCAWSVLGGGKLFFGSGTQLSVL.

The gene calls are TRBV4-2 and TRBJ2-2; 7 bases are shared with TRBD2. This CDR3 has 16 amino acids. Germline assignment: CDR1 LGHNA and CDR2 YNFKEQ. Trimming cost V 0 bases and J 8 bases; bases outside gene matches: 9. CDR3 nucleotide sequence: TGTGCCAGCAGCCAAGATGGCCTAGCGGAGTCGGGGGAGCTGTTTTTT. Translated: CASSQDGLAESGELFF.

A word on this clone: The identical CDR3 is also encoded by other nucleotide sequences in the sample. The chain is built from TRBV5-6 and TRBJ1-2; TRBD1 is a possible D gene (6 bases). The V gene's germline CDR1 is SGHDT and CDR2 YYEEEE. Between the trimmed V and J ends, which lost 0 bases and 5 bases, there was a span of 8 bases. This CDR3 has 13 residues. The CDR3 reads CASSLGGLYGYTF. The CDR3 DNA follows: TGTGCCAGCAGCTTGGGGGGGCTATATGGCTACACCTTC.

This rearrangement joins TRBV25-1 to TRBJ2-5, with D perhaps matching TRBD2 (6 bases). Looked up from germline, CDR1 is MGHDK and CDR2 is SYGVNS. This CDR3 contains 16 residues. V lost 0 bases and J lost 2, with 13 bases in between. The CDR3 is CASSEYRWREQETQYF. CDR3 DNA: TGTGCCAGCAGTGAATATAGATGGCGGGAACAAGAGACCCAGTACTTC. Full variable domain (remainder filled in from reference TRBV25-1 and TRBJ2-5): EADIYQTPRYLVIGTGKKITLECSQTMGHDKMYWYQQDPGMELHLIHYSYGVNSTEKGDLSSESTVSRIRTEHFPLTLESARPSHTSQYLCASSEYRWREQETQYFGPGTRLLVL.

V is TRBV4-2 and J is TRBJ1-4; D ambiguous. V dropped 0 bases and J dropped 17 bases, with 19 bases sitting between them. The CDR3 runs to 14 residues. CDR1 is LGHNA, CDR2 YNFKEQ, per germline. CDR3 nucleotide sequence: TGTGCCAGCAGCCAAGATCCCCAGGCCAGTCTCTGTTTTTTT. Encoded protein: CASSQDPQASLCFF.

On this clone itself: The same CDR3 can be traced to other DNA sequences in this sample. The rearrangement links TRBV15 to TRBJ2-7; D may be TRBD1 (6 bases). Germline CDR1 LNHNV, CDR2 YYDKDF (reference sequence). Trimming took off 5 bases at V and 2 bases at J, with 10 bases between the two ends. The CDR3 sequence is 13 residues long. The CDR3: CATSRGQTYEQYF. In DNA, the CDR3 is TGTGCCACCAGCCGCGGACAGACCTACGAGCAGTACTTC.

This clone occurred once. The V and J genes are TRBV6-5 and TRBJ2-7, with TRBD1 matching 7 bases. There are 16 residues in the CDR3. Trimming at V came to 0 bases and at J to 2 bases, leaving 7 bases not matched to a gene. CDR1 and CDR2 from the germline V gene are MNHEY and SVGAGI. This CDR3 reads CASSYSAAGGTYEQYF. The CDR3 nucleotides are TGTGCCAGCAGTTACTCGGCGGCAGGGGGAACCTACGAGCAGTACTTC.

The CDR3 region has the DNA TGTGCCAGCACCCCGGGACAGGGGTTCTACGAGCAGTACTTC. Protein: CASTPGQGFYEQYF. The rearrangement joins TRBV28 to TRBJ2-7; 10 bases map to TRBD1. CDR1 is MDHEN and CDR2 is SYDVKM in the germline V gene. Trimming cost V 7 bases and J 3 bases; bases outside gene matches: 6. This CDR3 contains 14 residues.

V gene TRBV5-1 combines with J gene TRBJ2-3, with D maybe TRBD1 (6 bases). V was cut by 7 bases and J by 0 bases, with 12 bases left in between. Germline CDR1 reads SGHRS; CDR2 reads YFSETQ. The length of the CDR3 is 14 residues. The CDR3 spells CASRQVTSTDTQYF. The CDR3, as DNA: TGCGCCAGCCGACAGGTTACTAGCACAGATACGCAGTATTTT.

This clone was picked up one time. The rearrangement joins TRBV9 to TRBJ1-4, with D uncertain. CDR1 SGDLS and CDR2 YYNGEE come from the germline V gene. The germline V and J ends were trimmed by 0 bases and 4 bases, with 7 bases remaining between them. This CDR3 contains 14 residues. CDR3: CASSVGRFNEKLFF. The DNA of the CDR3 is TGTGCCAGCAGCGTAGGCAGGTTTAATGAAAAACTGTTTTTT.

The rearrangement uses TRBV7-2 and TRBJ2-2; 8 bases line up with TRBD2. V lost 1 base to trimming and J lost 6 bases; unmatched junction nucleotides: 7. CDR3 length: 16 amino acids. The germline V gene encodes CDR1 SGHTA and CDR2 FQGNSA. CDR3 in amino acids: CASSLGGGRPPGELFF. CDR3 in DNA: TGTGCCAGCAGCTTAGGAGGCGGGAGGCCCCCCGGGGAGCTGTTTTTT.

The chain couples TRBV5-6 to TRBJ1-6; D gene unclear. This CDR3 is 12 amino acids long. V was clipped by 4 bases and J by 9 bases, with 8 bases between them. Germline CDR1 reads SGHDT; CDR2 reads YYEEEE. CDR3 in DNA: TGTGCCAGCAGCCGCGACTCTTCACCCCTCCACTTT. Protein sequence: CASSRDSSPLHF.

In the case of this clone: The same CDR3 can be traced to other DNA sequences in this sample. The chain links TRBV7-3 to TRBJ2-7, with D tentatively TRBD2 (6 bases). Between the trimmed V and J ends, which lost 2 bases and 0 bases, there was a span of 11 bases. The CDR3 length is 15 residues. Germline V gene data show CDR1 as SGHTA and CDR2 as FQGTGA. CDR3 bases: TGTGCCAGCAGCTTAGGGGGGTCAAGCTCCTACGAGCAGTACTTC. Translating gives CASSLGGSSSYEQYF.

The chain has TRBV5-4 and TRBJ2-7; 10 bases map to TRBD1. This CDR3 is 15 amino acids long. Per the germline V gene, CDR1 is SGHNT and CDR2 is YYREEE (reference sequence). V gave up 6 bases and J gave up 5 bases; unmatched junction bases: 11. CDR3 sequence reads: CASNSRDRGFHEQYF. The CDR3 nucleotides read TGTGCCAGCAACAGCCGGGACAGGGGATTCCACGAGCAGTACTTC.

The CDR3 loop is CASSRVVNTGELFF. The CDR3 DNA reads as TGTGCCAGCAGCCGCGTGGTAAACACCGGGGAGCTGTTTTTT. This chain uses TRBV11-2 with TRBJ2-2, with D unclear. This CDR3 is built from 14 residues. Deletions cut 5 bases from V and 2 bases from J, with 9 bases between. The germline V gene encodes CDR1 SGHAT and CDR2 FQNNGV.

The chain recombines TRBV9 with TRBJ2-7; D may be TRBD1 (5 bases). Per the germline V gene, CDR1 is SGDLS and CDR2 is YYNGEE. The CDR3 has 14 residues. Trimming removed 0 bases at V and 1 base at J, with 8 bases between. The CDR3 region is CASSVARASYEQYF. CDR3 in DNA: TGTGCCAGCAGCGTAGCCAGGGCTTCCTACGAGCAGTACTTC.

This chain links TRBV7-6 with TRBJ2-7, with 10 bases matching TRBD1. CDR1 and CDR2 (germline): SGHVS, FNYEAQ. The CDR3 runs 20 residues. Losses at the gene ends were 4 bases for V and 3 bases for J; bases not matched to a gene: 21. CDR3 nucleotides: TGTGCCAGCAGCTCCCACCTTGACAGGGGGCTCCTCCCTAGTTACTACGAGCAGTACTTC. Translation gives CASSSHLDRGLLPSYYEQYF.

Regarding this clone: Other nucleotide sequences in the sample specify the same CDR3. The chain has TRBV9 and TRBJ2-7, with 8 bases that match TRBD2. This CDR3 spans 14 amino acids. Germline CDR1 is SGDLS and CDR2 is YYNGEE. J was trimmed by 1 base and V by 0 bases; bases with no gene match: 0. The CDR3 spells CASSVVAGSYEQYF. The CDR3 bases are TGTGCCAGCAGCGTAGTAGCGGGGTCCTACGAGCAGTACTTC.

This chain links TRBV6-1 with TRBJ2-3, with 8 nucleotides matching TRBD1. Germline trimming cut 5 bases from V and 3 bases from J; bases unmatched to any gene: 4. CDR3 size: 14 residues. Germline loops: CDR1 MNHNS, CDR2 SASEGT. The chain's CDR3 is CASSRTGRTDTQYF. The DNA for the CDR3 is TGTGCCAGCAGTAGGACAGGGAGGACAGATACGCAGTATTTT.

This clone was picked up one time. The chain has TRBV5-1 and TRBJ2-1, with unresolved D. Trimming stripped 7 bases from V and 0 bases from J, with 8 bases between. This CDR3 is built from 13 residues. The V gene's germline CDR1 is SGHRS and CDR2 YFSETQ. The CDR3 is CASGEASYNEQFF. The CDR3 DNA is TGCGCCAGCGGCGAGGCCTCCTACAATGAGCAGTTCTTC.

To note about this clone: Different DNA sequences within this sample yield the same CDR3. This chain links TRBV6-5 with TRBJ1-2, with D tentatively TRBD1 (5 bases). Germline CDR1 is MNHEY and CDR2 is SVGAGI. Deletions cut 5 bases from V and 5 bases from J, with 9 bases between. The CDR3 covers 12 residues. DNA of the CDR3: TGTGCCAGCAGTGGGCAGGGATATGGCTACACCTTC. Translating it yields CASSGQGYGYTF.

This clone was recorded only once. The chain employs TRBV15 and TRBJ2-7; 8 nucleotides agree with TRBD2. Germline lookup yields CDR1 LNHNV and CDR2 YYDKDF (reference sequence). There are 12 residues in the CDR3. J lost 8 bases, V lost 2 bases, and 2 bases had no gene match. The CDR3 loop reads CATSRSGGKQYF. The CDR3 nucleotides are TGTGCCACCAGCAGATCGGGGGGGAAGCAGTACTTC. Filled out from reference TRBV15 and TRBJ2-7, the complete variable domain reads DAMVIQNPRYQVTQFGKPVTLSCSQTLNHNVMYWYQQKSSQAPKLLFHYYDKDFNNEADTPDNFQSRRPNTSFCFLDIRSPGLGDTAMYLCATSRSGGKQYFGPGTRLTVT.

CDR3 nucleotide sequence: TGTGCCAGCAGGGGACTAGCGGGAGGATCCTACGAGCAGTACTTC. Its translation: CASRGLAGGSYEQYF. The chain recombines TRBV6-6 with TRBJ2-7, with 15 bases fitting TRBD2. With 6 bases clipped from V and 1 base from J, the junction kept 1 base outside the gene matches. This CDR3 contains 15 residues. Per germline, CDR1 MNHNY and CDR2 SVGAGI (reference sequence).

The chain recombines TRBV30 with TRBJ1-2, with 8 bases identical to TRBD1. Germline V lookup: CDR1 GTSNPN, CDR2 SVGIG (reference sequence). The length of the CDR3 is 18 residues. J gave up 8 bases and V 0 bases, and 20 bases lay outside the gene matches. The DNA for the CDR3 is TGTGCCTGGAGTGTACTGGGAGACAGGGGTTTCTTTTCGGGAGGCTACACCTTC. Amino acid sequence: CAWSVLGDRGFFSGGYTF.

V usage is TRBV11-2 and J usage is TRBJ2-3; D unclear. The CDR3 has 11 amino acids. CDR1 is SGHAT, CDR2 FQNNGV, per germline. The V end was cut by 5 bases, the J end by 6 bases, with 6 bases between. In DNA form, the CDR3 reads TGTGCCAGCAGCATGGGCGATACGCAGTATTTT. It specifies CASSMGDTQYF.